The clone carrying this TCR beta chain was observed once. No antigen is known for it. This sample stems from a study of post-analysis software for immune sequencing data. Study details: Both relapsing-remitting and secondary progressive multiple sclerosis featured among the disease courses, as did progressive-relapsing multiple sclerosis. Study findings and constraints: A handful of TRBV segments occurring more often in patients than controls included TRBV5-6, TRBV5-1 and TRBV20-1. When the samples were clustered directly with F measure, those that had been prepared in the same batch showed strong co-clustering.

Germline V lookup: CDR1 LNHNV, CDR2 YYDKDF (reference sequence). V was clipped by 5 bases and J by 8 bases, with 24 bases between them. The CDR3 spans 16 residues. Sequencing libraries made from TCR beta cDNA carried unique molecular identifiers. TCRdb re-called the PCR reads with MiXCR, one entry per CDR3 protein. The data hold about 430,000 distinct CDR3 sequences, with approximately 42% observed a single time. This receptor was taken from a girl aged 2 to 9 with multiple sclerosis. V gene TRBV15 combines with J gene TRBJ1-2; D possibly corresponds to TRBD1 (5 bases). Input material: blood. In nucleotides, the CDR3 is TGTGCCACCAGCTCTCGAATGGGATCACTCGCAGGGGGCTACACCTTC. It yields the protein CATSSRMGSLAGGYTF.